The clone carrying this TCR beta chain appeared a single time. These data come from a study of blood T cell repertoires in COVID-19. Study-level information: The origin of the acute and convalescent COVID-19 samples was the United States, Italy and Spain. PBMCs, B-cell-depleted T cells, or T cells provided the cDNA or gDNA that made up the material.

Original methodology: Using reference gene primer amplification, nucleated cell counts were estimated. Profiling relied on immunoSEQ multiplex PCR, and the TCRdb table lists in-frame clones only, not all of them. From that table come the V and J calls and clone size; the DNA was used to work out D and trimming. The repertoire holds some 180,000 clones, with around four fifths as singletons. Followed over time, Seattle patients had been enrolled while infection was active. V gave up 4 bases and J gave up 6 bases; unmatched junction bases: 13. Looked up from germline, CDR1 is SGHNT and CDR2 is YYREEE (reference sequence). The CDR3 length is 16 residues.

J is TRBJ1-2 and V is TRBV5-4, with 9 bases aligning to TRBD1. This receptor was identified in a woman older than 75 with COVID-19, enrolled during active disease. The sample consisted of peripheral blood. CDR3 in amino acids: CASSPGPWTGANGYTF. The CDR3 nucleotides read TGTGCCAGCAGCCCCGGCCCCTGGACAGGGGCTAATGGCTACACCTTC.